This T cell receptor (beta chain) was obtained from a study of blood T cell repertoires in COVID-19. Sequencing used immunoSEQ multiplex PCR; TCRdb keeps in-frame clones, though not all of them. The sample holds about 140,000 clones, about three quarters seen once. Germline loops: CDR1 MGHRA, CDR2 YSYEKL. J lost 0 bases, V lost 1 base, and 6 bases had no gene match. CDR3 length equals 17 residues. This sequence joins TRBV4-1 and TRBJ1-5; 7 bases agree with TRBD1. Sample: peripheral blood. This TCR was sampled from a woman aged 80 or older with active or convalescent COVID-19. CDR3 sequence: CASSQGTGEDSNQPQHF. The CDR3 nucleotides read TGCGCCAGCAGCCAAGGGACAGGCGAAGATAGCAATCAGCCCCAGCATTTT.